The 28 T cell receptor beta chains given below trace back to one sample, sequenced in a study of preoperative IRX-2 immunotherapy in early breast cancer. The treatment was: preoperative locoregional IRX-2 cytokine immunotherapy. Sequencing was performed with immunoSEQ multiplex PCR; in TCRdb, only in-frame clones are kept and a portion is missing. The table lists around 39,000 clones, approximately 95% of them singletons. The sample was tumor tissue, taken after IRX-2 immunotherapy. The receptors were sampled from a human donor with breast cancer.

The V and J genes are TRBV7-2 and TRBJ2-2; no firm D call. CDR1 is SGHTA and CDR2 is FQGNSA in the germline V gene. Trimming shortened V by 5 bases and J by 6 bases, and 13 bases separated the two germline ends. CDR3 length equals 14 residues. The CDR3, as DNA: TGTGCCAGCAGCCCCCTGGTGGTTCCCGGGGAGCTGTTTTTT. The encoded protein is CASSPLVVPGELFF.

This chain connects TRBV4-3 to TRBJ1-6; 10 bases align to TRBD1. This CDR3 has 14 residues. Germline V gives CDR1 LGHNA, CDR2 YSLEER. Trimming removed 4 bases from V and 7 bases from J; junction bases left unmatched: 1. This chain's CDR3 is CASSRDRGNSPLHF. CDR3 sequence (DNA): TGCGCCAGCAGCCGGGACAGGGGAAATTCACCCCTCCACTTT.

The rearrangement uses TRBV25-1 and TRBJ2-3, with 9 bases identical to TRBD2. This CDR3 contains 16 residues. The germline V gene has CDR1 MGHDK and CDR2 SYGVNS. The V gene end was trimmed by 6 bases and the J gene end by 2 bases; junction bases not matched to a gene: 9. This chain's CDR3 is CASSSGGSSFTDTQYF. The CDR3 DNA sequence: TGTGCCAGCAGCAGCGGGGGGTCTTCCTTCACAGATACGCAGTATTTT. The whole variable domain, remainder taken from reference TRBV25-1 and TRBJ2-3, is EADIYQTPRYLVIGTGKKITLECSQTMGHDKMYWYQQDPGMELHLIHYSYGVNSTEKGDLSSESTVSRIRTEHFPLTLESARPSHTSQYLCASSSGGSSFTDTQYFGPGTRLTVL.

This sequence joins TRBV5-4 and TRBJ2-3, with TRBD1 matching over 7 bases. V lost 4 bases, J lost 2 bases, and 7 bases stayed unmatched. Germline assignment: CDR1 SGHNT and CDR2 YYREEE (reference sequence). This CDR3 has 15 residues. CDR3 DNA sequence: TGTGCCAGCAGCCGACCGGGACAGAACACAGATACGCAGTATTTT. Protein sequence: CASSRPGQNTDTQYF.

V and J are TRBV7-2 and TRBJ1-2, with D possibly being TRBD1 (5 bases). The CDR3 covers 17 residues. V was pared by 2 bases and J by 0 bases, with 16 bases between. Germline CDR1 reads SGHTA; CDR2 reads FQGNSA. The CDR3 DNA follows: TGTGCCAGCAGCTTACCGGGACGGCTTTCCACTAACTATGGCTACACCTTC. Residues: CASSLPGRLSTNYGYTF.

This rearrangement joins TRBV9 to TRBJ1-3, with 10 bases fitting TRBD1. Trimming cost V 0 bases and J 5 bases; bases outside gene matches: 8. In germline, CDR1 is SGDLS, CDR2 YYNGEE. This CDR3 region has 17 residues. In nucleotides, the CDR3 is TGTGCCAGCAGCGTAGAACCCGCGACAGGGGGCCGAAACACCATATATTTT. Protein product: CASSVEPATGGRNTIYF. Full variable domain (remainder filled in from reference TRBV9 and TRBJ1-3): DSGVTQTPKHLITATGQRVTLRCSPRSGDLSVYWYQQSLDQGLQFLIQYYNGEERAKGNILERFSAQQFPDLHSELNLSSLELGDSALYFCASSVEPATGGRNTIYFGEGSWLTVV.

The CDR3 nucleotides read TGTGCCATCAGGGGACAGGGGCGACAGTTTGGCTACACCTTC. Translated: CAIRGQGRQFGYTF. The chain employs TRBV10-3 and TRBJ1-2; 10 bases agree with TRBD1. V lost 6 bases and J lost 7; bases outside the gene matches: 8. CDR1 is ENHRY, CDR2 SYGVKD, per germline. The CDR3 extends over 14 amino acids.

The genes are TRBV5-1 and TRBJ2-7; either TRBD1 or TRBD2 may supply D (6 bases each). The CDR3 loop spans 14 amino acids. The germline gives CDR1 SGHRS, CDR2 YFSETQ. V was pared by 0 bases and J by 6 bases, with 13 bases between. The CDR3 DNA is TGCGCCAGCAGCTTGGAGGGGGGCCTGGGCGAGCAGTACTTC. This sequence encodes CASSLEGGLGEQYF.

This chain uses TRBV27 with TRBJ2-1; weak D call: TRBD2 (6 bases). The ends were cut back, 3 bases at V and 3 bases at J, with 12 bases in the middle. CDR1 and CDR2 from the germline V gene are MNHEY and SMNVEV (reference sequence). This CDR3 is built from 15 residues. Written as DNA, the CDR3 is TGTGCCAGCAGTTTTGGGGACTTCAGCTACAATGAGCAGTTCTTC. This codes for CASSFGDFSYNEQFF.

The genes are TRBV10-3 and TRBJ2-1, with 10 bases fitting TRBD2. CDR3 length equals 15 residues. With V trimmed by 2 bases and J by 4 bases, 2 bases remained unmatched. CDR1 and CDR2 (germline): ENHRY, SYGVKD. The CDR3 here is CAISETLAGYNEQFF. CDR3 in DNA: TGTGCCATCAGTGAGACACTAGCGGGGTACAATGAGCAGTTCTTC.

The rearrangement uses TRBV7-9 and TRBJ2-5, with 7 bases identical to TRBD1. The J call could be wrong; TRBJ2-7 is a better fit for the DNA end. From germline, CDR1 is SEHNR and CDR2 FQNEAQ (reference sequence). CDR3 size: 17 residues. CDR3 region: CASSLWDPLGQSYEQYF. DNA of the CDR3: TGTGCCAGCAGCTTGTGGGATCCGTTGGGACAGTCCTACGAGCAGTACTTC.

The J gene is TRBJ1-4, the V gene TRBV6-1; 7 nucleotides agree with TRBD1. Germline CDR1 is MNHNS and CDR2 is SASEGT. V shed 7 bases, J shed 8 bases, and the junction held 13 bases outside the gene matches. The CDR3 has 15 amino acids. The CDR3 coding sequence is TGTGCCAGCATCGGCCACGGGACAGTGGACGAAAAACTGTTTTTT. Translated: CASIGHGTVDEKLFF.

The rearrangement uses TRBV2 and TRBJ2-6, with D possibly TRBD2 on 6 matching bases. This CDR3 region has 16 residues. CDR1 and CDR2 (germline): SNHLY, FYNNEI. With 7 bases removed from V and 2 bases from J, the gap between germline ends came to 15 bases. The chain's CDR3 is CASTRGSGAGANVLTF. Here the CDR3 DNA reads TGTGCCAGCACCCGGGGGTCTGGGGCTGGGGCCAACGTCCTGACTTTC.

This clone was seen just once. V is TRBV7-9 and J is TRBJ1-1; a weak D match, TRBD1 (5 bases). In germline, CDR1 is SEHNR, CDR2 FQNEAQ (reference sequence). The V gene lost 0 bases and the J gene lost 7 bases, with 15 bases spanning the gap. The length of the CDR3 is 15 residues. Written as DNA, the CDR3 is TGTGCCAGCAGCTTAGCTGGGGGGTTAGACGGTGAAGCTTTCTTT. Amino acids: CASSLAGGLDGEAFF.

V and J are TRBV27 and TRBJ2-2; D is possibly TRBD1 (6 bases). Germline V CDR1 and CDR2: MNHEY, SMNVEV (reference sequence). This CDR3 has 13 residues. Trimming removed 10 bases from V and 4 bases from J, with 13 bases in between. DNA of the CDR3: TGTGCCATCGCCGGGACAAGCACCGGGGAGCTGTTTTTT. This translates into CAIAGTSTGELFF.

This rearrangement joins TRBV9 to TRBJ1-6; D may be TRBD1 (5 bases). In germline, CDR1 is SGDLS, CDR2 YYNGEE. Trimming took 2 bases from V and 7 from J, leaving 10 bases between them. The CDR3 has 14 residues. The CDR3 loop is CASSVSGPNSPLHF. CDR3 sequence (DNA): TGTGCCAGCAGCGTCTCGGGGCCGAATTCACCCCTCCACTTT.

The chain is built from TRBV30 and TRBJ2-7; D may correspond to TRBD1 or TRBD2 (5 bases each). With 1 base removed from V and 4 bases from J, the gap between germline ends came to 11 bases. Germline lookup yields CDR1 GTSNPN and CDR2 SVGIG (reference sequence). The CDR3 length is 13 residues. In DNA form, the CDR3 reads TGTGCCTGGAGTGGACGAGAGGGGTACGAGCAGTACTTC. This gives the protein CAWSGREGYEQYF. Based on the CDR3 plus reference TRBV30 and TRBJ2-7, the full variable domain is SQTIHQWPATLVQPVGSPLSLECTVEGTSNPNLYWYRQAAGRGLQLLFYSVGIGQISSEVPQNLSASRPQDRQFILSSKKLLLSDSGFYLCAWSGREGYEQYFGPGTRLTVT.

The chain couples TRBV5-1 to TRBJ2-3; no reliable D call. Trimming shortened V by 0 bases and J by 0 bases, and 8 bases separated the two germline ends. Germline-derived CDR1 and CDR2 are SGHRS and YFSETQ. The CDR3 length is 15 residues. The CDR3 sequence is CASSLVDRSTDTQYF. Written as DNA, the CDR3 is TGCGCCAGCAGCTTGGTAGACCGTAGCACAGATACGCAGTATTTT.

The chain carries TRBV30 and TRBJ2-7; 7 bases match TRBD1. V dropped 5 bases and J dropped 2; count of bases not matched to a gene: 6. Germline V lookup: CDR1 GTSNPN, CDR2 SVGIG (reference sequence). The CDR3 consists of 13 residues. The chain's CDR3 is CAWSKDRTYEQYF. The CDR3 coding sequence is TGTGCCTGGTCCAAGGACAGGACCTACGAGCAGTACTTC.

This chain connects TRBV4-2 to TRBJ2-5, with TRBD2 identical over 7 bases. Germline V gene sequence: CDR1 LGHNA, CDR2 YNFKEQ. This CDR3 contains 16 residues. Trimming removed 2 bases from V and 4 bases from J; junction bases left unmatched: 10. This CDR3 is CASSQSASSGVETQYF. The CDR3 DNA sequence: TGTGCCAGCAGCCAATCGGCTTCGAGCGGGGTAGAGACCCAGTACTTC.

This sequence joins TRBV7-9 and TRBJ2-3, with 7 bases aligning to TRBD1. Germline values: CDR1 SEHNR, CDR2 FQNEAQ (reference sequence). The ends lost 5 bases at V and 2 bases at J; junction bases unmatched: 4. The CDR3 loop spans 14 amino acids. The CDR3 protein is CASSRQGNTDTQYF. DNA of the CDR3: TGTGCCAGCAGCCGACAGGGTAACACAGATACGCAGTATTTT.

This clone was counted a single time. DNA for the CDR3: TGTGCCAGCAGCTTTGGGGAAAACACTGAAGCTTTCTTT. Translating it yields CASSFGENTEAFF. V and J are TRBV7-9 and TRBJ1-1; D remains unclear. The germline V gene encodes CDR1 SEHNR and CDR2 FQNEAQ (reference sequence). V was trimmed by 3 bases and J by 2 bases, leaving 7 bases between them. This CDR3 region has 13 residues.

The CDR3: CSVLGGGNSQETQYF. CDR3 DNA sequence: TGCAGCGTCCTAGGGGGCGGGAACAGCCAAGAGACCCAGTACTTC. This chain uses TRBV29-1 with TRBJ2-5; D perhaps matches TRBD1 (7 bases). Germline assignment: CDR1 SQVTM and CDR2 ANQGSEA. The CDR3 sequence is 15 residues long. Trimming stripped 6 bases from V and 1 base from J, with 18 bases between.

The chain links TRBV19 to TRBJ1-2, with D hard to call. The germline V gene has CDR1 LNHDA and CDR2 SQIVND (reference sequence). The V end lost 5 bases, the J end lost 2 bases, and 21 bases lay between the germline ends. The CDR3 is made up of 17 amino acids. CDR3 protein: CASSPRVVRFGNYGYTF. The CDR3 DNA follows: TGTGCCAGTAGTCCCCGAGTTGTAAGGTTTGGGAACTATGGCTACACCTTC.

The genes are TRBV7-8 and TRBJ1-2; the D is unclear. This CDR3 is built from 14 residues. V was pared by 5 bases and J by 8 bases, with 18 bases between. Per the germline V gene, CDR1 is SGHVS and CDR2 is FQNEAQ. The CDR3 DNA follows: TGTGCCAGCAGCACACCTGGGGTCTTTTGGGGCTACACCTTC. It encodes CASSTPGVFWGYTF.

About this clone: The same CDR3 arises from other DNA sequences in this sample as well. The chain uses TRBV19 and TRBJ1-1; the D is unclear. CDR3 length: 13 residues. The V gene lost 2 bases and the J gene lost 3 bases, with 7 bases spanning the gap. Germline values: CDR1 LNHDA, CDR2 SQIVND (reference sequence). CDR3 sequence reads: CASSIRRDTEAFF. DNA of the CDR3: TGTGCCAGTAGTATACGTCGGGACACTGAAGCTTTCTTT.

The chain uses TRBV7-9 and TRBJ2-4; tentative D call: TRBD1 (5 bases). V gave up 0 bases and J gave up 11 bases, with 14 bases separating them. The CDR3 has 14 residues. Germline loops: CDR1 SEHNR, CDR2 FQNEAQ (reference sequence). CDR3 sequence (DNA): TGTGCCAGCAGCTTAGCGCTGGGCAGGGCGGTTCAGTACTTC. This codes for CASSLALGRAVQYF. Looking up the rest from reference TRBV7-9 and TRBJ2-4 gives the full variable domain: DTGVSQNPRHKITKRGQNVTFRCDPISEHNRLYWYRQTLGQGPEFLTYFQNEAQLEKSRLLSDRFSAERPKGSFSTLEIQRTEQGDSAMYLCASSLALGRAVQYFGAGTRLSVL.

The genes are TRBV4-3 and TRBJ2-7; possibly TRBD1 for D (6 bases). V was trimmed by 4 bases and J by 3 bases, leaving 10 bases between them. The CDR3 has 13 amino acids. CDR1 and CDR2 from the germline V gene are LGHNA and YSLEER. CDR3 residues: CASSPDRGYEQYF. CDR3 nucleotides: TGCGCCAGCAGCCCGGACAGAGGCTACGAGCAGTACTTC.